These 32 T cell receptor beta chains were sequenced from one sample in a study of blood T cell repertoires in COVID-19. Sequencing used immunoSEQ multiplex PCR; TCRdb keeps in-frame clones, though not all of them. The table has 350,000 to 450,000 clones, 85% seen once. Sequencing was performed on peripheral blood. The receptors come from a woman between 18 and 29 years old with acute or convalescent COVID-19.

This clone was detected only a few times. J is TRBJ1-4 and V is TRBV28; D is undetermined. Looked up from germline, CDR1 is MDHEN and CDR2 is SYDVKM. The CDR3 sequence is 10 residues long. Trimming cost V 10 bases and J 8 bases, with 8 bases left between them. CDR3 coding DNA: TGTGCCACTTCGGGGGAAAAACTGTTTTTT. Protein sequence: CATSGEKLFF.

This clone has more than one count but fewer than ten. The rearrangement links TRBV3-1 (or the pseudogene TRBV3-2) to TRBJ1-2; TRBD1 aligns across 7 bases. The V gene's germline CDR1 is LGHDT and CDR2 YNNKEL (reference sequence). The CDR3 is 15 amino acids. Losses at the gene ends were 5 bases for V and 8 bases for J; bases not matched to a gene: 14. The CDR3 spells CASSSPADRPWGYTF. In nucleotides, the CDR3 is TGTGCCAGCAGCTCGCCTGCGGACAGGCCTTGGGGCTACACCTTC.

The CDR3 loop reads CASSQDPVISGNTIYF. Written as DNA, the CDR3 is TGTGCCAGCAGCCAAGATCCGGTAATCTCTGGAAACACCATATATTTT. V gene TRBV4-2 combines with J gene TRBJ1-3; D uncertain. V lost 0 bases, J lost 0 bases, and 9 bases lay in between. Germline V gene sequence: CDR1 LGHNA, CDR2 YNFKEQ. This CDR3 comprises 16 residues.

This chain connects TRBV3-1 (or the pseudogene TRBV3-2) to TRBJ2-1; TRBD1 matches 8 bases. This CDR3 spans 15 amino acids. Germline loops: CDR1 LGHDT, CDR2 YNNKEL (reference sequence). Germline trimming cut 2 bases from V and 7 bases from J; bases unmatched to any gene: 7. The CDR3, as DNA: TGTGCCAGCAGCCAAAGCCTGGACAGGGCTAATGAGCAGTTCTTC. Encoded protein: CASSQSLDRANEQFF.

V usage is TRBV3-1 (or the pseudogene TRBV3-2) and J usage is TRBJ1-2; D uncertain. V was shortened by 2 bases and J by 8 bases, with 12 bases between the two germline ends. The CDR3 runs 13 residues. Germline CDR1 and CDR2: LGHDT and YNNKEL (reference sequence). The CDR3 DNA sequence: TGTGCCAGCAGCCAATATCCAGTGTACGGCTACACCTTC. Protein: CASSQYPVYGYTF.

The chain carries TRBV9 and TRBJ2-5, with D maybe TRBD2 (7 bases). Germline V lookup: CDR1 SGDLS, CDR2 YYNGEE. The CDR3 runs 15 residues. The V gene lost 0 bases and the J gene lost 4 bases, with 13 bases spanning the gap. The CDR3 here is CASSVAGGLRETQYF. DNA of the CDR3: TGTGCCAGCAGCGTAGCGGGGGGCTTAAGAGAGACCCAGTACTTC.

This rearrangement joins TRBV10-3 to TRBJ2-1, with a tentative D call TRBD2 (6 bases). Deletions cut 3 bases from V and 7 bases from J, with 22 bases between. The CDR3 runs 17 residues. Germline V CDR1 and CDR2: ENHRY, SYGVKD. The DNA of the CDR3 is TGTGCCATCAGTGATCCTATATCGGGAGAATTAGGGAATGAGCAGTTCTTC. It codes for CAISDPISGELGNEQFF.

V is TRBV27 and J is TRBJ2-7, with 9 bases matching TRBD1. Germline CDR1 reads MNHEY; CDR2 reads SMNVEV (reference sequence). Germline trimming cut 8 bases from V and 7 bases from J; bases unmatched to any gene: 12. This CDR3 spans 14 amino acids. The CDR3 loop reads CASARTGGRAEQYF. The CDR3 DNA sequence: TGTGCCAGCGCCCGCACAGGGGGCAGGGCTGAGCAGTACTTC.

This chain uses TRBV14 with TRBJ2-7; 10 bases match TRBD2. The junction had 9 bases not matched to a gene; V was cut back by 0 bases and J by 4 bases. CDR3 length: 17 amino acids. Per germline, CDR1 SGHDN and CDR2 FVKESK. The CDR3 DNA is TGTGCCAGCAGCCAAGAGGAAGTGGCTAGCGGGAGATACGAGCAGTACTTC. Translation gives CASSQEEVASGRYEQYF. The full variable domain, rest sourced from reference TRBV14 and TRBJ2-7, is EAGVTQFPSHSVIEKGQTVTLRCDPISGHDNLYWYRRVMGKEIKFLLHFVKESKQDESGMPNNRFLAERTGGTYSTLKVQPAELEDSGVYFCASSQEEVASGRYEQYFGPGTRLTVT.

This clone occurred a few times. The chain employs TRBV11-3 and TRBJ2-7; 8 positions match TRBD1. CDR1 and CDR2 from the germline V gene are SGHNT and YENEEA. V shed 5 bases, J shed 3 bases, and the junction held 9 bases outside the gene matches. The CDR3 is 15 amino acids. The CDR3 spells CASSIPDRDNYEQYF. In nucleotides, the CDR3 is TGTGCCAGCAGCATCCCGGACAGGGACAACTACGAGCAGTACTTC.

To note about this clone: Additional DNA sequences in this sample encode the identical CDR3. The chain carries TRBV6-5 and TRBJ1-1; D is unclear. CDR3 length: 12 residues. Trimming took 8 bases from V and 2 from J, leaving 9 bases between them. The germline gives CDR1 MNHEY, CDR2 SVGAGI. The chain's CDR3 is CASSRDNTEAFF. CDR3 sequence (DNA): TGTGCCAGCTCCCGAGATAACACTGAAGCTTTCTTT.

The CDR3 here is CASSLPVGQGTDTQYF. DNA for the CDR3: TGTGCCAGCAGTCTCCCCGTTGGACAGGGCACAGATACGCAGTATTTT. The rearrangement joins TRBV28 to TRBJ2-3, with TRBD1 matching over 7 bases. Germline CDR1 and CDR2: MDHEN and SYDVKM. This CDR3 is 16 amino acids long. Trimming took 5 bases from V and 1 from J; bases not matched to a gene: 9.

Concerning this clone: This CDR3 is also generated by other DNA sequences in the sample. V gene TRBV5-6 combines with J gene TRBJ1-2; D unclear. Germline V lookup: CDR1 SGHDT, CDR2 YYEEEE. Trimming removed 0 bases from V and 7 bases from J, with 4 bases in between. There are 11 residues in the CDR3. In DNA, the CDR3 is TGTGCCAGCAGCTTGGCGAGTGGCTACACCTTC. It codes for CASSLASGYTF.

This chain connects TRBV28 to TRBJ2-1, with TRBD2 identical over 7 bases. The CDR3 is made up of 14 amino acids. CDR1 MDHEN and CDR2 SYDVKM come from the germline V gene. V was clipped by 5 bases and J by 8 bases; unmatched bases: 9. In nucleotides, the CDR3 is TGTGCCAGCAGTCCAGGACTAGGGTGGGATGAGCAGTTCTTC. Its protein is CASSPGLGWDEQFF.

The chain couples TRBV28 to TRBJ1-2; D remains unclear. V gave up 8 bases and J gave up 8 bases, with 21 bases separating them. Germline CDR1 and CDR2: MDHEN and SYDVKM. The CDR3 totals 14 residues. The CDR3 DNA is TGTGCCAGCGGAAGCTCCACGGGAATTGAGGGCTACACCTTC. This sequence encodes CASGSSTGIEGYTF.

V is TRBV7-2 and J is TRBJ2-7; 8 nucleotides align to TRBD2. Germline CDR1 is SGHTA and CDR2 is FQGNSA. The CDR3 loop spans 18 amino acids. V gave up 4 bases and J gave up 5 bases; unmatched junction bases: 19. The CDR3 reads CASSSRPVPGGVWDEQYF. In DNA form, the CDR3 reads TGTGCCAGCAGCTCCAGGCCTGTCCCGGGGGGGGTTTGGGACGAGCAGTACTTC.

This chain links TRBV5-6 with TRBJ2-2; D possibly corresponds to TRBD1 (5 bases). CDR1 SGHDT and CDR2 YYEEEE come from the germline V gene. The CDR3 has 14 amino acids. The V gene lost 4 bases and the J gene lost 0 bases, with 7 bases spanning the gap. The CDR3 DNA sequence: TGTGCCAGCAGCAGGACACCGAACACCGGGGAGCTGTTTTTT. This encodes CASSRTPNTGELFF.

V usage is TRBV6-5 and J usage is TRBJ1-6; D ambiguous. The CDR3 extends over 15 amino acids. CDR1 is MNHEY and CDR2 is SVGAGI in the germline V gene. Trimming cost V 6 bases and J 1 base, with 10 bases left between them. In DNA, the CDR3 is TGTGCCAGCAGCCTAGGGAGGTCCTATAATTCACCCCTCCACTTT. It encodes CASSLGRSYNSPLHF.

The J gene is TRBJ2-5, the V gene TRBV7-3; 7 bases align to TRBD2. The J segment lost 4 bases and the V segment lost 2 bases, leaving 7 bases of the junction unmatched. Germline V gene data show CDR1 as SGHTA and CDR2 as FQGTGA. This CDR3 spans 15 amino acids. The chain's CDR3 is CASSLGGSNAETQYF. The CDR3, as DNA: TGTGCCAGCAGCTTAGGCGGGAGTAATGCAGAGACCCAGTACTTC.

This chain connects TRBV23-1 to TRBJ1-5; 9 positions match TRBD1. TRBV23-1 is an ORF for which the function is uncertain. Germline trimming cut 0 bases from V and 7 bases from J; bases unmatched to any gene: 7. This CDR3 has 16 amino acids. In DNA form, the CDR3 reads TGCGCCAGCAGTCAATCGGGGGGACAGGGTGGGCAGCCCCAGCATTTT. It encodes CASSQSGGQGGQPQHF.

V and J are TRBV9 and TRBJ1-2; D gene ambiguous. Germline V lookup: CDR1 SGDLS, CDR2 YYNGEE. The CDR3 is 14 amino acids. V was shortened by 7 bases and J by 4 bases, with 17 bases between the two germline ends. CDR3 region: CASSIAGSVYGYTF. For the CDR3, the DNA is TGTGCCAGCTCTATTGCTGGTTCGGTCTATGGCTACACCTTC.

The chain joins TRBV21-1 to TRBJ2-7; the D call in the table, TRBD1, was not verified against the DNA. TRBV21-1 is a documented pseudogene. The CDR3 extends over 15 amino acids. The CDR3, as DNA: TGTGCCAGCAGCAAAGGGACAGGGGGCAGGTACGAGCAGTACTTC. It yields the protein CASSKGTGGRYEQYF.

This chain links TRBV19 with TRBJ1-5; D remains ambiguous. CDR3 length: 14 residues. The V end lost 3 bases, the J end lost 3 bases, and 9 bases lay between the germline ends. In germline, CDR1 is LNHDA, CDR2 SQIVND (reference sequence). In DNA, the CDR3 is TGTGCCAGTAGTATCGGGATGTTCAATCAGCCCCAGCATTTT. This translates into CASSIGMFNQPQHF.

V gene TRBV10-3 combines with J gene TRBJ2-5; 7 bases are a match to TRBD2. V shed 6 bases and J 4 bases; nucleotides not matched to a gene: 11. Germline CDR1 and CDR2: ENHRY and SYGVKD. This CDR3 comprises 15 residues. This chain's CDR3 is CAIRTGLEGGETQYF. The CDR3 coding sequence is TGTGCCATCAGGACCGGACTAGAAGGCGGAGAGACCCAGTACTTC.

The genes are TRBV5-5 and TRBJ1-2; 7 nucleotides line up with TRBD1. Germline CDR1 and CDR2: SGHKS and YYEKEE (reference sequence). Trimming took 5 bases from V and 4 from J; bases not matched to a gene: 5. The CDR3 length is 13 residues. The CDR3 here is CASRFRDSYGYTF. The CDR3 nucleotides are TGTGCCAGCAGGTTCCGGGACAGCTATGGCTACACCTTC.

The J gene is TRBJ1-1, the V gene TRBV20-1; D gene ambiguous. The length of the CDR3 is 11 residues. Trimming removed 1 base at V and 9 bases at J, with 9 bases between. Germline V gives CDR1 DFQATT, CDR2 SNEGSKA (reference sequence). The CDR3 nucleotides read TGCAGTGCTAGAGGGAGTTGGAAAGCTTTCTTT. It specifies CSARGSWKAFF.

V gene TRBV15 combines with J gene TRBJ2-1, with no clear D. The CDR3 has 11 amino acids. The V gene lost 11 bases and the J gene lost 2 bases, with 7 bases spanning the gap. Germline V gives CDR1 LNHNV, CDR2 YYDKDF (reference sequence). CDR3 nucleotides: TGTGCCGCTGGGCCCTACAATGAGCAGTTCTTC. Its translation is CAAGPYNEQFF.

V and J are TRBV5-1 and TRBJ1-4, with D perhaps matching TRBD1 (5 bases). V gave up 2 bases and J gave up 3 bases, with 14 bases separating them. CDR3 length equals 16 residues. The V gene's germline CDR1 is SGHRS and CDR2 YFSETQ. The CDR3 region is CASSFLSGSANEKLFF. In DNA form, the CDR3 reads TGCGCCAGCAGCTTCCTATCAGGGTCGGCTAATGAAAAACTGTTTTTT.

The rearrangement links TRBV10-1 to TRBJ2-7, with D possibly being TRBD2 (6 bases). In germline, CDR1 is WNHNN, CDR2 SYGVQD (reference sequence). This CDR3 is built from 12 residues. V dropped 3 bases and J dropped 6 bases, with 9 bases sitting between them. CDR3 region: CASSELAGEQYF. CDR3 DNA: TGCGCCAGCAGTGAACTAGCCGGCGAGCAGTACTTC.

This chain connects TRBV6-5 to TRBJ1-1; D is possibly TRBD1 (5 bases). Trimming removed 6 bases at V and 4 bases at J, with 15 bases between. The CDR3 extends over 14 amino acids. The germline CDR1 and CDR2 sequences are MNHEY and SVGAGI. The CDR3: CASSSSGLGTEAFF. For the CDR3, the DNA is TGTGCCAGCAGCAGCTCAGGGTTGGGCACTGAAGCTTTCTTT.

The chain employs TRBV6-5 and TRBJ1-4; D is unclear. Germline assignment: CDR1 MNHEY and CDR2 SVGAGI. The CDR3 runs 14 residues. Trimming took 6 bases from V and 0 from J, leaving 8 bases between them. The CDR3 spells CASRRSTTNEKLFF. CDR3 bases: TGTGCCAGCAGGCGGTCAACAACTAATGAAAAACTGTTTTTT.

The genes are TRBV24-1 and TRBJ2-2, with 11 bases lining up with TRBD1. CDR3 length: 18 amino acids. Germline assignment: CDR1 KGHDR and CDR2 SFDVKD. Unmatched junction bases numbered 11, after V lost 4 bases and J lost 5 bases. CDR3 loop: CATSEAGTGGTGTGELFF. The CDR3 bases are TGTGCCACCAGTGAGGCCGGGACAGGGGGGACAGGGACCGGGGAGCTGTTTTTT.